Below, one T cell receptor beta chain is given with its context. What it binds is unknown. This record belongs to a study of vaccination effects on CD4 cells after COVID-19. In the study overall: The two convalescent patients provided samples 16 days and one week before vaccination. Findings of the study overall: The study got few convalescent patients and did not collect any early post-infection timepoints.

Expansion with viral peptide pools was applied to antigen-specific CD4+ T cells by the ViraFEST assay prior to sequencing. Subsequent to a culture period of approximately 11 days, CD4+ T cells were isolated. Their SARS-CoV-2 infection, verified by PCR, occurred between March and December 2020. The germline V gene has CDR1 MNHEY and CDR2 SMNVEV (reference sequence). The CDR3 length is 13 residues. Trimming stripped 4 bases from V and 6 bases from J, with 13 bases between. Repertoires were generated with immunoSEQ multiplex PCR, while TCRdb's copy carries only in-frame clones and drops some. Of about 45,000 clones listed, around 72% are singletons.

The rearrangement links TRBV27 to TRBJ2-7; weak D call: TRBD1 (6 bases). The TCR comes from a human donor who had a prior SARS-CoV-2 infection. The source was CD4+ T cells from PBMCs cultured with a peptide pool, collected before COVID-19 vaccination. DNA of the CDR3: TGTGCCAGCAGTTGGTCACAGGGATCCGAGCAGTACTTC. It is translated as CASSWSQGSEQYF.